The clone carrying this TCR beta chain was observed many times. Amplification targeted TCR beta CDR3 regions from RNA transcripts. First-round RT-PCR of the TCR CDR3 relied on the HTBI primer set. TCRdb recomputed calls from the multiplex PCR reads with MiXCR, one row per CDR3 protein. This sample has 600,000 or so distinct CDR3 sequences; 15% to 20% occur once, and the top ten carry around 4%. V trimming: 4 bases; J trimming: 9 bases; junction bases outside the gene matches: 5. The CDR3 consists of 14 residues. Germline CDR1 reads LGHDT; CDR2 reads YNNKEL (reference sequence). These data come from a study of T cells in Graves' hyperthyroidism and ophthalmopathy.

This sequence was found in a young woman with Graves' hyperthyroidism. The rearrangement uses TRBV3-1 and TRBJ2-1; 11 positions agree with TRBD2. What was sequenced was blood. The CDR3 DNA reads as TGTGCCAGCAGCCCCCGACTAGCGGGGACTGAGCAGTTCTTC. Translated: CASSPRLAGTEQFF.